This T cell receptor beta chain was sequenced for a study of cytomegalovirus exposure and HLA in healthy donors. Findings of the study overall: Overall, roughly 150 TCR beta chains were annotated as cytomegalovirus-associated. The majority of TCR sequences were rare, yet some public TCRs appeared in many donors. In vitro testing confirmed three CMV-associated chains as specific for CMV antigens.

Details on this clone: Its target is unknown.

Germline loops: CDR1 MDHEN, CDR2 SYDVKM. This CDR3 spans 10 amino acids. Trimming took 9 bases from V and 4 from J, leaving 3 bases between them. TCRdb keeps only in-frame clones here, not all; method: immunoSEQ multiplex PCR. This table has around 180,000 clones, roughly 80% appearing once. The chain is built from TRBV28 and TRBJ1-4, with D hard to call. Sequenced material: PBMCs. This sequence was found in a man aged 18-30 years in good health and CMV-seropositive. CDR3 nucleotide sequence: TGTGCCAGTTATAATGAAAAACTGTTTTTT. This translates into CASYNEKLFF.